These T cell receptor beta chains were read from a single sample in a study of blood T cell repertoires in COVID-19. The repertoire was sequenced with immunoSEQ multiplex PCR; TCRdb's copy has only in-frame clones and lacks some. This table holds 400,000 or so clones, 70% to 90% found once. Material: peripheral blood. Receptor source: a woman between 40 and 50 years old with COVID-19, enrolled during active disease. The CDR3 runs from the conserved cysteine through the conserved F or W. Each record gives: J gene, D gene, V gene, clone size, CDR3 DNA, CDR3 protein. The D gene is left open where the match is weak. Where a row states a size, it is once, few, many or the class of an expanded clone; other rows omit it.

J: TRBJ1-5
D: TRBD1
V: TRBV9
size: -
DNA: TGTGCCAGCAGCGTAGGGGGCGACAGGGTGAAGCCCCAGCATTTT
CDR3: CASSVGGDRVKPQHF

J: TRBJ2-3
D: TRBD2
V: TRBV6-5
size: -
DNA: TGTGCCAGCAGTAAACTAGCGGGAGTAGATACGCAGTATTTT
CDR3: CASSKLAGVDTQYF

J: TRBJ1-5
D: -
V: TRBV30
size: -
DNA: TGTGCCTGGACCTTAGGACTTGATCAGCCCCAGCATTTT
CDR3: CAWTLGLDQPQHF

J: TRBJ1-4
D: -
V: TRBV3-1/TRBV3-2
size: -
DNA: TGTGCCAGCAGCCTTAATCAGGGAGGTCGCGAAAAACTGTTTTTT
CDR3: CASSLNQGGREKLFF

J: TRBJ1-3
D: TRBD1
V: TRBV5-4
size: -
DNA: TGTGCCAGCAGCTTTCTTCGACCGTCGGGACAGGCCTCTGGAAACACCATATATTTT
CDR3: CASSFLRPSGQASGNTIYF

J: TRBJ1-5
D: TRBD1
V: TRBV19
size: -
DNA: TGTGCCAGTAGCCCGGGGGCAGGGGGCCTGGGCAATCAGCCCCAGCATTTT
CDR3: CASSPGAGGLGNQPQHF

J: TRBJ1-2
D: -
V: TRBV19
size: -
DNA: TGTGCCAGTAGTATCACGATGACTTCCCCGGCGCATGGCTACACCTTC
CDR3: CASSITMTSPAHGYTF

J: TRBJ2-7
D: -
V: TRBV5-1
size: -
DNA: TGCGCCAGCAGCTTGGTGTCAGAATCCTACGAGCAGTACTTC
CDR3: CASSLVSESYEQYF

J: TRBJ1-4
D: -
V: TRBV20-1
size: -
DNA: TGCAGTGCTAGTCTGCCAGCAACTAATGAAAAACTGTTTTTT
CDR3: CSASLPATNEKLFF

J: TRBJ1-1
D: TRBD1
V: TRBV5-1
size: once
DNA: TGCGCCAGCAGCCCCACAGGGGCCAATTGGGCTGAAGCTTTCTTT
CDR3: CASSPTGANWAEAFF

J: TRBJ2-7
D: TRBD1
V: TRBV7-2
size: -
DNA: TGTGCCAGCAGCGTCCGGGACAGGGCCATCCACGAGCAGTACTTC
CDR3: CASSVRDRAIHEQYF

J: TRBJ1-1
D: TRBD1
V: TRBV10-3
size: -
DNA: TGTGCCATCACCCGGGGGACGGGACAGGGGGGAACTGAAGCTTTCTTT
CDR3: CAITRGTGQGGTEAFF

J: TRBJ2-5
D: -
V: TRBV28
size: -
DNA: TGTGCCAGCAGCCGAGGTAGCGTGACCCAGTACTTC
CDR3: CASSRGSVTQYF

J: TRBJ2-7
D: -
V: TRBV28
size: -
DNA: TGTGCCAGCAGTTCCCACCTAACCAGGGCTCGTGACGAGCAGTACTTC
CDR3: CASSSHLTRARDEQYF

J: TRBJ1-1
D: -
V: TRBV24-1
size: -
DNA: TGTGCCACCAGGCCGCGGGGGGTGGACACTGAAGCTTTCTTT
CDR3: CATRPRGVDTEAFF

J: TRBJ2-1
D: TRBD1
V: TRBV29-1
size: -
DNA: TGCAGCGTTGATCAGGGGGTCCGCTACAATGAGCAGTTCTTC
CDR3: CSVDQGVRYNEQFF

J: TRBJ1-1
D: -
V: TRBV3-1/TRBV3-2
size: -
DNA: TGTGCCAGCAGCCATGGGTCTGTTCGGGGTTTTAAGAACACTGAAGCTTTCTTT
CDR3: CASSHGSVRGFKNTEAFF

J: TRBJ2-7
D: TRBD2
V: TRBV28
size: -
DNA: TGTGCCAGCAGTACTAGCGGGAGGCACCTATACTTC
CDR3: CASSTSGRHLYF

J: TRBJ1-5
D: TRBD1
V: TRBV7-6
size: -
DNA: TGTGCCAGCAGCTTAGTAGCAGGGGGTAATCAGCCCCAGCATTTT
CDR3: CASSLVAGGNQPQHF

J: TRBJ1-2
D: -
V: TRBV28
size: -
DNA: TGTGCCAGCAGCCCGATCGGGCGGGTCTATGGCTACACCTTC
CDR3: CASSPIGRVYGYTF

J: TRBJ2-5
D: -
V: TRBV12-3/TRBV12-4
size: -
DNA: TGTGCCAGCAGTCCGAGCTTCCAAGAGACCCAGTACTTC
CDR3: CASSPSFQETQYF

J: TRBJ2-7
D: TRBD1
V: TRBV30
size: -
DNA: TGTGCCGGCACGAGGGGGCGGACAGGTTTCCGGGGCTACGAGCAGTACTTC
CDR3: CAGTRGRTGFRGYEQYF

J: TRBJ2-5
D: -
V: TRBV30
size: -
DNA: TGTGCCTGGAGTGTAGGGCAGCCGGGGGAGACCCAGTACTTC
CDR3: CAWSVGQPGETQYF

J: TRBJ1-5
D: -
V: TRBV4-2
size: -
DNA: TGTGCCAGCAGCCAAGAGTTAGGGAGGGGGCCCCAGCATTTT
CDR3: CASSQELGRGPQHF

J: TRBJ2-2
D: -
V: TRBV27
size: -
DNA: TGTGCCAGCAGCCGGTCCGGGGAGCTGTTTTTT
CDR3: CASSRSGELFF

J: TRBJ2-7
D: -
V: TRBV9
size: -
DNA: TGTGCCAGCAGCGTATTTTCATTTGGGAGGGAGCAGTACTTC
CDR3: CASSVFSFGREQYF

J: TRBJ2-3
D: -
V: TRBV7-8
size: -
DNA: TGTGCCAGCAGCTTAAATTCCCAGACGCAGTATTTT
CDR3: CASSLNSQTQYF

J: TRBJ1-1
D: -
V: TRBV11-3
size: -
DNA: TGTGCCAGCAGCTTAGGGAGGGGCATGGGCGACACTGAAGCTTTCTTT
CDR3: CASSLGRGMGDTEAFF

J: TRBJ1-2
D: -
V: TRBV5-4
size: -
DNA: TGTGCCAGCAGCAATTTTTCCTTCGGGACAACTAACTATGGCTACACCTTC
CDR3: CASSNFSFGTTNYGYTF

J: TRBJ1-5
D: -
V: TRBV30
size: -
DNA: TGTGCCTGGAGTTACCTCCCGCCAGGGATGGGTCAGCCCCAGCATTTT
CDR3: CAWSYLPPGMGQPQHF

J: TRBJ1-2
D: TRBD1
V: TRBV10-3
size: -
DNA: TGTGCCATCAGTGAGTCGCCCGTGACAGGGGGCTATGGCTACACCTTC
CDR3: CAISESPVTGGYGYTF

J: TRBJ2-1
D: -
V: TRBV9
size: -
DNA: TGTGCCAGCAGCGTAGGGCCCGGGAGCGATGAGCAGTTCTTC
CDR3: CASSVGPGSDEQFF

J: TRBJ1-5
D: -
V: TRBV6-2/TRBV6-3
size: -
DNA: TGTGCCAGCAGTCTAAGGGGCGGATATAGCAATCAGCCCCAGCATTTT
CDR3: CASSLRGGYSNQPQHF

J: TRBJ1-5
D: -
V: TRBV6-5
size: -
DNA: TGTGCCAGCAGACCCGGTAGCAATCAGCCCCAGCATTTT
CDR3: CASRPGSNQPQHF